Listed below are T cell receptor beta chains from one sample, sequenced in a study of response to subunit inactivated influenza vaccine. TCRdb itself ran the RT-PCR reads through MiXCR, one entry per CDR3 protein. This table holds about 800,000 distinct CDR3 sequences, around 20% found once. This material consisted of PBMCs from blood, taken roughly 5 days after vaccination. Receptor source: a man aged 50 to 59 who received an inactivated influenza vaccine. CDR3s include the opening cysteine and the closing phenylalanine or tryptophan. A D gene is named only where the DNA matches it firmly. Not every row has a clone size; where given, it reads once, few, many or a size class.

j_call: TRBJ2-7
clone_size: few
v_call: TRBV7-8
d_call: TRBD1
cdr3_aa: CASSSLRDSSYEQYF
cdr3_nt: TGTGCCAGCAGCTCACTCCGGGACAGCTCCTACGAGCAGTACTTC

j_call: TRBJ1-1
clone_size: once
v_call: TRBV5-1
d_call: NA
cdr3_aa: CASSFDRTEAFF
cdr3_nt: TGCGCCAGCAGCTTTGACAGGACTGAAGCTTTCTTT

j_call: TRBJ2-7
clone_size: NA
v_call: TRBV7-9
d_call: NA
cdr3_aa: CASSFTWDHQYEQYF
cdr3_nt: TGTGCCAGCAGCTTCACCTGGGACCACCAATACGAGCAGTACTTC

j_call: TRBJ2-1
clone_size: few
v_call: TRBV20-1
d_call: TRBD1
cdr3_aa: CSVGTAGLAYNEQFF
cdr3_nt: TGCAGTGTGGGGACAGCCGGACTTGCCTACAATGAGCAGTTCTTC

j_call: TRBJ2-3
clone_size: NA
v_call: TRBV7-2
d_call: TRBD1
cdr3_aa: CASSSGQGLSTDTQYF
cdr3_nt: TGTGCCAGCAGCTCGGGACAGGGGCTTAGTACAGATACGCAGTATTTT

j_call: TRBJ2-3
clone_size: NA
v_call: TRBV21-1
d_call: NA
cdr3_aa: CATNDSPSTDTQYF
cdr3_nt: TGTGCCACCAACGACAGCCCGAGCACAGATACGCAGTATTTT

j_call: TRBJ2-1
clone_size: NA
v_call: TRBV11-2
d_call: TRBD2
cdr3_aa: CASSPGTSGVDEQFF
cdr3_nt: TGTGCCAGCAGTCCCGGGACTAGCGGGGTAGATGAGCAGTTCTTC

j_call: TRBJ2-5
clone_size: NA
v_call: TRBV5-1
d_call: TRBD1
cdr3_aa: CASSGWRDRGETQYF
cdr3_nt: TGCGCCAGCAGCGGATGGAGGGACAGGGGTGAGACCCAGTACTTC

j_call: TRBJ2-4
clone_size: NA
v_call: TRBV6-1
d_call: NA
cdr3_aa: CASSEFLDIQYF
cdr3_nt: TGTGCCAGCAGTGAATTTCTTGACATTCAGTACTTC

j_call: TRBJ2-5
clone_size: NA
v_call: TRBV2
d_call: NA
cdr3_aa: CASSEGGTLGETQYF
cdr3_nt: TGTGCCAGCAGTGAAGGCGGCACTCTAGGGGAGACCCAGTACTTC

j_call: TRBJ2-5
clone_size: NA
v_call: TRBV11-1
d_call: NA
cdr3_aa: CASSQRWSEQETQYF
cdr3_nt: TGTGCCAGCAGCCAAAGGTGGTCAGAGCAAGAGACCCAGTACTTC

j_call: TRBJ2-7
clone_size: NA
v_call: TRBV7-9
d_call: NA
cdr3_aa: CASSLVTPTYEQYF
cdr3_nt: TGTGCCAGCAGCTTAGTCACTCCAACCTACGAGCAGTACTTC

j_call: TRBJ1-3
clone_size: NA
v_call: TRBV5-1
d_call: NA
cdr3_aa: CASSLGTGKKYGNTIYF
cdr3_nt: TGCGCCAGCAGCTTGGGCACAGGAAAGAAGTATGGAAACACCATATATTTT

j_call: TRBJ2-1
clone_size: few
v_call: TRBV20-1
d_call: NA
cdr3_aa: CSACRPGLDNEQFF
cdr3_nt: TGCAGTGCTTGTCGACCGGGACTTGACAATGAGCAGTTCTTC

j_call: TRBJ2-7
clone_size: NA
v_call: TRBV5-1
d_call: NA
cdr3_aa: CASSLEPTYYEQYF
cdr3_nt: TGCGCCAGCAGCTTGGAGCCCACCTACTACGAGCAGTACTTC

j_call: TRBJ2-3
clone_size: few
v_call: TRBV4-1
d_call: TRBD2
cdr3_aa: CASRNPIAGGFTDTQYF
cdr3_nt: TGCGCCAGCAGAAACCCAATAGCGGGGGGATTCACAGATACGCAGTATTTT

j_call: TRBJ1-4
clone_size: NA
v_call: TRBV4-1
d_call: TRBD1
cdr3_aa: CASSQYPGQGNEKLFF
cdr3_nt: TGCGCCAGCAGCCAATACCCGGGACAGGGTAATGAAAAACTGTTTTTT